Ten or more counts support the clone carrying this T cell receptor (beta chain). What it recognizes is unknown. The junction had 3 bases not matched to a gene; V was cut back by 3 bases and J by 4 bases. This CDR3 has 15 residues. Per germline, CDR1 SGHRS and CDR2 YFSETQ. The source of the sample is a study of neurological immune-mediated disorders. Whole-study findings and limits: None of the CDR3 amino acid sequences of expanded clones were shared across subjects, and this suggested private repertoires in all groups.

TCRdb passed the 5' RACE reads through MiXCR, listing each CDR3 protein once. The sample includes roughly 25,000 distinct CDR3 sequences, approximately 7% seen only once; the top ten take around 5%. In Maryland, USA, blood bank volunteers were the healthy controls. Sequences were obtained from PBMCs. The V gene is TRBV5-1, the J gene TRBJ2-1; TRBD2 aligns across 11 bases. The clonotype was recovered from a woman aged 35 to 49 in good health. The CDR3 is CASSSTSGGYNEQFF. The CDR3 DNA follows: TGCGCCAGCAGCTCCACTAGCGGGGGTTACAATGAGCAGTTCTTC.